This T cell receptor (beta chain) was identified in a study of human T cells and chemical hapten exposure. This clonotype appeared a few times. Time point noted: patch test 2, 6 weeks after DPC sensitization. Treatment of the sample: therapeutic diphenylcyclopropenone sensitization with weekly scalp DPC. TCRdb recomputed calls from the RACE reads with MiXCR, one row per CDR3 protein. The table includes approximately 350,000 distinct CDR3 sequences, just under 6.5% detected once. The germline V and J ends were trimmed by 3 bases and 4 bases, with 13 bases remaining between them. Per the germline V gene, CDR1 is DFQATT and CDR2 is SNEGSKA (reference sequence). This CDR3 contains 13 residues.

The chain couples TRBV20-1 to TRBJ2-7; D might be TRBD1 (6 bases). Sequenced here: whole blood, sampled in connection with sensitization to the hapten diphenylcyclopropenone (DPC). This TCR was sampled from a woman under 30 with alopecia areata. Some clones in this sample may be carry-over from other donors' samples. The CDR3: CSARDSLNYEQYF. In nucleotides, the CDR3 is TGCAGTGCTAGGGACAGCCTAAATTACGAGCAGTACTTC.